The present T cell receptor (beta chain) was sequenced within a study of B cell selection in AIRE deficiency. Broader study findings: Healthy Tconv contained roughly two fifths of shared healthy Treg sequences; only TCRbeta sequenced. CDR3s were shorter in shared Treg sequences, reflecting few non-templated nucleotide insertions.

Original processing methods: Pooled conventional T cells gave approximately 1.2x10^5 patient and 130,000 to 150,000 donor TCRbeta sequences. The table came from immunoSEQ multiplex PCR; TCRdb's copy has only in-frame clones and leaves some out. That table furnishes V, J and clone size, whereas the DNA furnished D and trimming. The sample has roughly 25,000 clones; about 96% are singletons. The sorted conventional CD4 T cells were gated as CD4+CD127+. The CDR3 contains 16 residues. Between the trimmed V and J ends, which lost 10 bases and 1 base, there was a span of 19 bases. The germline V gene has CDR1 LNHDA and CDR2 SQIVND (reference sequence). About this clone: The antigen remains undetermined.

The chain combines TRBV19 with TRBJ2-2; either TRBD1 or TRBD2 may fit D (5 bases each). This receptor was taken from a human donor in good health. What was sequenced was CD4+CD127+ conventional T cells sorted from PBMCs. The CDR3 nucleotides read TGTGCCACCCACCGGCGCAGGGACGGGAACACCGGGGAGCTGTTTTTT. This sequence encodes CATHRRRDGNTGELFF.